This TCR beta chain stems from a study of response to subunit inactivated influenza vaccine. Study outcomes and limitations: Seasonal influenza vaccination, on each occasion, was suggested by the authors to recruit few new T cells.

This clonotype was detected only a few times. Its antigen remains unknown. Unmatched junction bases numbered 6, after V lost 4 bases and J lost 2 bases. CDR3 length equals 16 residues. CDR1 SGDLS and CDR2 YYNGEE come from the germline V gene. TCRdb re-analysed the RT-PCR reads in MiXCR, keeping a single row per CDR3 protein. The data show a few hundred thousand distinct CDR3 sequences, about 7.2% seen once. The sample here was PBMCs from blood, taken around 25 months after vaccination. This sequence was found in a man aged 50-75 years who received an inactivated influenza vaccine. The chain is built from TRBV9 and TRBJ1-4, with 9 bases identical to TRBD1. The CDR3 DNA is TGTGCCAGCAGCATCGGGACAGGGAGGACTAATGAAAAACTGTTTTTT. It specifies CASSIGTGRTNEKLFF. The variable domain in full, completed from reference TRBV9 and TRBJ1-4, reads DSGVTQTPKHLITATGQRVTLRCSPRSGDLSVYWYQQSLDQGLQFLIQYYNGEERAKGNILERFSAQQFPDLHSELNLSSLELGDSALYFCASSIGTGRTNEKLFFGSGTQLSVL.